This TCR beta chain was captured in a study of T cells in Graves' hyperthyroidism and ophthalmopathy (dated by TCRdb to about 2019). As for the study more broadly: Peripheral blood was sampled at the time of initial diagnosis, prior to any treatment. The 85 to 100 discovery patients were divided at random into training and test sets in a 7:3 ratio. Whether ophthalmopathy could be predicted prospectively was tested in an independent validation cohort made up of under 20 hyperthyroidism patients plus 17 patients who later progressed to ophthalmopathy. In addition, the study compared T-cell repertoires in thyroid tissue and in blood from 6 or 7 Graves' hyperthyroidism patients. The paper describes TCR Vbeta CDR3 sequencing of 140 or so peripheral blood samples, made up of roughly 45 ophthalmopathy patients, more than 70 hyperthyroidism patients and 17 progressor patients. TCR V-J signatures able to tell the groups apart were searched for in a discovery cohort of 100 patients, of whom about 40 had Graves' ophthalmopathy and roughly 58 had stable Graves' hyperthyroidism. After blood sampling, hyperthyroidism patients were treated with methimazole at a starting dose of 30 mg daily, and ophthalmopathy patients were treated with high-dose intravenous methylprednisolone. What the research found in general, with its limitations: In validation, the model predicted progression to ophthalmopathy with 65% to 71% sensitivity and roughly 72% specificity, a median of 6.5 months before onset. Most expanded thyroid clonotypes (frequency above 0.001) were also detected in blood, suggesting blood repertoires may reflect thyroid immune responses. In cross-validation, a model built on a 13 V-J signature told ophthalmopathy apart from stable hyperthyroidism with approximately 90% sensitivity and 81% to 82% specificity, and in testing the same model reached 80%/75%. No statistical method was used to fix the sample size in advance, and group allocation was not hidden from the investigators.

This clonotype appeared a few times. There is no known antigen for this receptor. Base-call qualities are not available, and no considerably larger clone is one nucleotide away. Amplification of TCR beta CDR3 regions was carried out from RNA transcripts. The TCR CDR3 was subjected to a first round of RT-PCR using the HTBI primer set and the Qiagen OneStep RT-PCR kit. Libraries were constructed in a second round of multiplex PCR, after which size selection and purification were performed. The libraries were sequenced on an Illumina HiSeq2000 using paired-end 100 bp reads. The paper's data handling went like this. Raw data were processed with SOAPnuke, discarding reads with adapters, uncalled bases, mean Phred below 15, or no exact constant-primer or identifier match. High-quality paired reads were merged using COPE v1.2.5, and each unique nucleotide sequence was defined as a clonotype. MiTCR v1.1 was used to align the clonotypes against IMGT TRBV, TRBD and TRBJ reference segments. Analysis was restricted to V-J combinations with a frequency above 0.0001, which covered 98% to 99.2% of repertoires. A TCS score was defined as the ratio of F50 (clonal expansion) to E x V (chaos), with BLOSUM62-based TCRdist applied between CDR3 peptides within each V-J. Welch's t-statistics and random forest reduced 450 to 600 V-J features to about 13, which were used in a naive Bayes classifier (R e1071). Clones were called with MiXCR by TCRdb after fastp trimmed the public reads at Q25, and only in-frame beta chains were retained. Merged by CDR3 protein, the rows form single entries marked with the most common genes and DNA. TCRdb assigned the V and J calls; the authors' analysis was not used. The table for this sample lists roughly 350,000 distinct CDR3 sequences; roughly 13% of them were counted only once. 30% to 40% of the sample is held by the ten biggest clonotypes.

Moderately to severely active disease, a Clinical Activity Score of at least 3, a NOSPECS grade of at least 4, and a duration under 3 months were present in ophthalmopathy patients. Any patient with an uncontrolled infection, another autoimmune disease, pregnancy or lactation was excluded. Clinical symptoms, serum thyroxine and TRAb, thyroid ultrasound, and orbital computed tomography formed the basis for the diagnoses. PBMCs were isolated from more than 8 ml of fresh peripheral blood by Ficoll-Paque density gradient centrifugation. Trizol reagent was used to extract total RNA, and RNA quality was then checked on an Agilent 2100 Bioanalyzer. The CDR3, cysteine through phenylalanine, is 14 amino acids long. Only the CDR3 portion is preserved as DNA: 42 bases, with reading frame beginning at the first base. As encoded in the germline V gene (reference sequence), CDR1 is DFQATT while CDR2 is SNEGSKA. The germline V and J ends show losses of 1 base and 8 bases respectively, and no gene match explains 7 bases of the junction.

The sequenced material came from blood. The sequence was collected from a woman in her forties with Graves' ophthalmopathy. Recombination joined TRBV20-1 with TRBJ1-2; 10 bases in the junction line up with TRBD1. CDR3 loop: CSARVTGTGEGYTF. The DNA sequence follows: TGCAGTGCTAGAGTAACCGGGACAGGGGAAGGCTACACCTTC.